This entry features one T cell receptor beta chain sequence. Its antigen is currently unknown. Regarding time point: week 3, after first cycle of checkpoint inhibitor. One draw preceded checkpoint blockade; another followed its first cycle at week 3. Produced via immunoSEQ multiplex PCR; TCRdb's table is partial and in-frame only. Of around 6,700 clones listed, 70% to 90% are singletons. The data stem from a study of blood T cell dynamics during melanoma immunotherapy. About the research overall: Patients with metastatic melanoma got pembrolizumab or nivolumab-ipilimumab as first-line care.

Study-wide results and limits: The study could not tell melanoma-specific clones from general immune activation.

The CDR3 has 16 residues. Trimming stripped 3 bases from V and 7 bases from J, with 19 bases between. CDR1 and CDR2 from the germline V gene are SGDLS and YYNGEE. The material sequenced was blood, taken from a patient treated with checkpoint blockade. The TCR originated in a human donor with melanoma. Some clones in this sample may be carry-over from other donors' samples. This chain links TRBV9 with TRBJ2-2; D ambiguous. The CDR3 region is CASSARPEGTIGELFF. CDR3 nucleotide sequence: TGTGCCAGCAGCGCGCGCCCCGAAGGAACAATCGGGGAGCTGTTTTTT.